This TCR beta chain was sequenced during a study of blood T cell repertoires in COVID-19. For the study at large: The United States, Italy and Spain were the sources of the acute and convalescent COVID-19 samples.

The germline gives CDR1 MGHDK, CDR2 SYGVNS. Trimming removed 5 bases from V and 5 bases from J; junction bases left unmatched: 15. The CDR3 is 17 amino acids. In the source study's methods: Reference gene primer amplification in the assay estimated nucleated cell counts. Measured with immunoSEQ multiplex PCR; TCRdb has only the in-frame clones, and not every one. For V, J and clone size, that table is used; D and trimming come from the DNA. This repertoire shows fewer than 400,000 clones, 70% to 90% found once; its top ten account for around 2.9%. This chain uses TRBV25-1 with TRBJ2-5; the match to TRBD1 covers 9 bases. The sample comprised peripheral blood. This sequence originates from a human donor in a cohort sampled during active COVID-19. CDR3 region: CASSMRTGAHPRETQYF. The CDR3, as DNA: TGTGCCAGCAGTATGAGGACAGGGGCCCATCCGAGGGAGACCCAGTACTTC.